This T cell receptor beta chain was sequenced during a study of regulatory T cells in long-lasting Graves disease. This clonotype was counted only a few times. Trimming removed 0 bases from V and 0 bases from J, with 21 bases in between. From germline, CDR1 is MNHNS and CDR2 SASEGT. The CDR3 runs 20 residues. The time point denotes: persistent/refractory GD, antithyroid drugs over 5 years with positive TRAb. The TCR library used RNA extracted from PBMCs. Relying on iRepertoire HTBI primers and Arm-PCR of CDR3 regions, the team built TCR beta libraries. TCRdb re-called the multiplex PCR reads with MiXCR, one entry per CDR3 protein. In the table there are 350,000 to 450,000 distinct CDR3 sequences, roughly 24% of which are singletons.

The chain links TRBV6-1 to TRBJ2-4, with a possible D match to TRBD2 (5 bases). The sequence was collected from a woman in her thirties or forties with Graves disease. The source was peripheral blood mononuclear cells (PBMCs), collected when the disease was refractory, from a patient treated with antithyroid drugs. CDR3 DNA sequence: TGTGCCAGCAGTGAAGCGCTGACCCTTCCAGCGGTACTAGCCAAAAACATTCAGTACTTC. This encodes CASSEALTLPAVLAKNIQYF.